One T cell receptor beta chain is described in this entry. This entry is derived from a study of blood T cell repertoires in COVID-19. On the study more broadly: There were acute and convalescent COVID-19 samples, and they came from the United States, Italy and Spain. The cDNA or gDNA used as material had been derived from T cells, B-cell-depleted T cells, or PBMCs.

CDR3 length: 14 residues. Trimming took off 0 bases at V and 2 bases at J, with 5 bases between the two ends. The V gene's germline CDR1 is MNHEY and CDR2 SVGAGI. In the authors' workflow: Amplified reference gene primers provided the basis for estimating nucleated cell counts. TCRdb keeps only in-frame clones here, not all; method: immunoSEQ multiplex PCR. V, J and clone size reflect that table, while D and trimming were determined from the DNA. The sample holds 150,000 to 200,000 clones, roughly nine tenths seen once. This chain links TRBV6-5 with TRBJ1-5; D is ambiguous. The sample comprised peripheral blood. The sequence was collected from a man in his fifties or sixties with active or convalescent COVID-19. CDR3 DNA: TGTGCCAGCAGTTACTCCCCGGGCAATCAGCCCCAGCATTTT. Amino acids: CASSYSPGNQPQHF.